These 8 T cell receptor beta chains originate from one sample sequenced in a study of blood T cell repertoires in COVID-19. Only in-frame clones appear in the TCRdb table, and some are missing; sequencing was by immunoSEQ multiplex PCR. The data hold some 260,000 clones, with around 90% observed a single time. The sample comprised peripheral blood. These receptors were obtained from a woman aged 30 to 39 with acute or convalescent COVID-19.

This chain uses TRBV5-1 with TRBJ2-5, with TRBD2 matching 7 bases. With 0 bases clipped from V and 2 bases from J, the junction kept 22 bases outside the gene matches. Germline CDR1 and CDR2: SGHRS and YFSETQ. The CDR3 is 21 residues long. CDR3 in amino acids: CASSLGIGTRSGAGVQETQYF. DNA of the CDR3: TGCGCCAGCAGCTTGGGTATAGGGACTCGGTCGGGTGCGGGAGTTCAAGAGACCCAGTACTTC.

CDR3: CASSLLTDNEQFF. The CDR3 coding sequence is TGTGCCAGCAGTTTATTGACAGACAATGAGCAGTTCTTC. The gene calls are TRBV27 and TRBJ2-1; TRBD1 might be the D (5 bases). CDR1 is MNHEY, CDR2 SMNVEV, per germline (reference sequence). Trimming removed 1 base from V and 5 bases from J, with 6 bases in between. CDR3 length equals 13 residues.

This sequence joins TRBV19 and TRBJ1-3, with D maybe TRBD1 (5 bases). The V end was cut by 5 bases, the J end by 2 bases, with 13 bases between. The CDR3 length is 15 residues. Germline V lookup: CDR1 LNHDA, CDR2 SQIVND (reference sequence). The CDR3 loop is CASSLQGGTGNTIYF. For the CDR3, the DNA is TGTGCCAGTAGTCTCCAGGGAGGAACTGGAAACACCATATATTTT.

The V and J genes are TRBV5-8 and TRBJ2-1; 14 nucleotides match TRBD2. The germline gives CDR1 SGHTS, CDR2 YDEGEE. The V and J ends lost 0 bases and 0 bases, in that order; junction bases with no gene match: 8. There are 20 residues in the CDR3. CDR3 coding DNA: TGTGCCAGCAGCTTGGCGGGACTAGCGGGAGTTGACGGCTCCTACAATGAGCAGTTCTTC. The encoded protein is CASSLAGLAGVDGSYNEQFF.

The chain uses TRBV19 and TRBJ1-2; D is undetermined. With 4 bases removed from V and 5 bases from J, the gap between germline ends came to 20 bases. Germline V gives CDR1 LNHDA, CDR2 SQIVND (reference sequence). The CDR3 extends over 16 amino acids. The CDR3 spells CASSTQRQGSLYGYTF. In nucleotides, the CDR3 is TGTGCCAGTAGTACCCAAAGACAAGGTTCGTTGTATGGCTACACCTTC.

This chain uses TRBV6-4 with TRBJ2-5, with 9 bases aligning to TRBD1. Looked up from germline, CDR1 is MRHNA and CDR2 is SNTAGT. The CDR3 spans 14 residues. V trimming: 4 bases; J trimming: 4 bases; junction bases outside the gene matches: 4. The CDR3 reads CASSVDRGSETQYF. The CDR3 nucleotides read TGTGCCAGCAGTGTGGACAGGGGATCAGAGACCCAGTACTTC.

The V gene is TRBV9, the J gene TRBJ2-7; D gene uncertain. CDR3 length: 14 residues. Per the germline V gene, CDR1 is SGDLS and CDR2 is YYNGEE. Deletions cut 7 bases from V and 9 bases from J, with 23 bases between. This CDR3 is CASHTPTPRPVQYF. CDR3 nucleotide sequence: TGTGCCAGCCACACCCCTACCCCTAGGCCGGTGCAGTACTTC.

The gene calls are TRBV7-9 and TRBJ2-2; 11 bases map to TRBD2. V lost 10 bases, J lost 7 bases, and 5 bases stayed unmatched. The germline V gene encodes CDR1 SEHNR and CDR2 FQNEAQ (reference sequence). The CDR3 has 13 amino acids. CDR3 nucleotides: TGTGCCACCGGGACTAGCGGAGGCGGGGAGCTGTTTTTT. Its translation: CATGTSGGGELFF.